The clone carrying this T cell receptor (beta chain) has a count of ten or more. Its target is not known. Donors uniformly comprised healthy Caucasians. The junction had 7 bases not matched to a gene; V was cut back by 2 bases and J by 0 bases. The length of the CDR3 is 17 residues. Germline lookup yields CDR1 MNHEY and CDR2 SVGAGI. TCRdb used MiXCR to reprocess the 5' RACE reads, holding one entry per CDR3 protein. Seen here are under 350,000 distinct CDR3 sequences, less than 9.5% observed once, and the top ten hold approximately 6.5%. These data come from a study of identical twins. Notes on the study in general: There is a chance that invariant MAIT and iNKT cells partially muddied zero-insertion analyses.

The same data also went into a second study, on yellow fever vaccine responses in identical twins.

The sample comprised CD8+ T cells sorted from blood. The clonotype was recovered from a woman younger than 30 in good health. The V gene is TRBV6-5, the J gene TRBJ2-7; 10 nucleotides align to TRBD2. The DNA for the CDR3 is TGTGCCAGCAGTTACCTGGGACTAGCGAGGAGCTCCTACGAGCAGTACTTC. As protein: CASSYLGLARSSYEQYF.